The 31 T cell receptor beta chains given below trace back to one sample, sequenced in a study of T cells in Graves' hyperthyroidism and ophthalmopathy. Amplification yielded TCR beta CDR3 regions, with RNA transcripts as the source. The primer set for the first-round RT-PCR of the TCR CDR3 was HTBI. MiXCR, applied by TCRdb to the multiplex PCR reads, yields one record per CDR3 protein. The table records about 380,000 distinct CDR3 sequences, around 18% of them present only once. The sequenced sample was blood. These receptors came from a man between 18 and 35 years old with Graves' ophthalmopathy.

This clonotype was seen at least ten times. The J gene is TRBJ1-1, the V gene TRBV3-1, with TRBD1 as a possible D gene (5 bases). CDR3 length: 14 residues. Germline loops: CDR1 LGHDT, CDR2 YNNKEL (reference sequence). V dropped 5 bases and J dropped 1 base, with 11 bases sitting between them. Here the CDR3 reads CASSMDGGNTEAFF. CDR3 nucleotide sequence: TGTGCCAGCAGCATGGACGGGGGGAACACTGAAGCTTTCTTT.

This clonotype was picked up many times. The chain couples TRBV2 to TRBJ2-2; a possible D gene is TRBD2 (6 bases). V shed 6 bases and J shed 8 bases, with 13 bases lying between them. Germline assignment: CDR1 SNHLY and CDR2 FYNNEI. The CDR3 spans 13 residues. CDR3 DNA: TGTGCCAGCAGCCGGGACTTCGAGGGGGAGCTGTTTTTT. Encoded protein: CASSRDFEGELFF.

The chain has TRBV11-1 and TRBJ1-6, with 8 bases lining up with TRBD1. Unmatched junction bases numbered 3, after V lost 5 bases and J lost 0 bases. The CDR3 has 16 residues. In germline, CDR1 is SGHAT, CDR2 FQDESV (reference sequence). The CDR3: CASSRDRSSYNSPLHF. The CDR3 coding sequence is TGTGCCAGCAGCCGGGACAGGAGCTCCTATAATTCACCCCTCCACTTT.

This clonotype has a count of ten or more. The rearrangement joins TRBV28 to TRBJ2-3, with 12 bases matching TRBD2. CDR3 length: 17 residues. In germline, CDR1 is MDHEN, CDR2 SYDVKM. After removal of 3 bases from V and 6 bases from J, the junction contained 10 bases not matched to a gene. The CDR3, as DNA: TGTGCCAGCAGTTTGTCTCTAGCGGGGGGGCCCGGGGATACGCAGTATTTT. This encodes CASSLSLAGGPGDTQYF. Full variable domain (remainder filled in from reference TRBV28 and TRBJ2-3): DVKVTQSSRYLVKRTGEKVFLECVQDMDHENMFWYRQDPGLGLRLIYFSYDVKMKEKGDIPEGYSVSREKKERFSLILESASTNQTSMYLCASSLSLAGGPGDTQYFGPGTRLTVL.

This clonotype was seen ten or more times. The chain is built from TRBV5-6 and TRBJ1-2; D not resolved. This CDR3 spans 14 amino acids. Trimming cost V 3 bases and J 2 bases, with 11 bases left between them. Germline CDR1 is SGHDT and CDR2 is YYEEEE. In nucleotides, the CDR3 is TGTGCCAGCAGCTCACTACCAGAAAACTATGGCTACACCTTC. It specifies CASSSLPENYGYTF.

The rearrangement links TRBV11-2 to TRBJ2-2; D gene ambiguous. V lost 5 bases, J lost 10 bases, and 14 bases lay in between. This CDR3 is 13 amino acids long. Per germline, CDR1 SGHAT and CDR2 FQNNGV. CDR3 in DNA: TGTGCCAGCAGCCTACCTGGGCGCCCGGAGCTGTTTTTT. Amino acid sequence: CASSLPGRPELFF.

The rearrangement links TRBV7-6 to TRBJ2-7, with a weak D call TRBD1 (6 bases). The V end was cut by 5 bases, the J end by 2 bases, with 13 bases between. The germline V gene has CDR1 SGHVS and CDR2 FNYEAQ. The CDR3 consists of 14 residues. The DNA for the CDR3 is TGTGCCAGCAGCGAAAGGGGGTCCCCCTACGAGCAGTACTTC. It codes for CASSERGSPYEQYF.

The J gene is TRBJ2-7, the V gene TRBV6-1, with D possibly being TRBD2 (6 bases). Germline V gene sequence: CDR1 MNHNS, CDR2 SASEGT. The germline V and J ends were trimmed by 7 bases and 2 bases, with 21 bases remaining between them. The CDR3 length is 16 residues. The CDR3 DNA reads TGTGCCAGCACCCCCCTAGGGACCGGGAGTGCCTACGAGCAGTACTTC. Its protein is CASTPLGTGSAYEQYF.

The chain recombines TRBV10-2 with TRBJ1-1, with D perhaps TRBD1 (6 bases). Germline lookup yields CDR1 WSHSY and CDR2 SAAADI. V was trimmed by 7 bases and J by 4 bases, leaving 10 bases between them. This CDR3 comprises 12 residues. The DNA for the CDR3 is TGCGCCAGCAAACCGGGGGCCACTGAAGCTTTCTTT. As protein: CASKPGATEAFF.

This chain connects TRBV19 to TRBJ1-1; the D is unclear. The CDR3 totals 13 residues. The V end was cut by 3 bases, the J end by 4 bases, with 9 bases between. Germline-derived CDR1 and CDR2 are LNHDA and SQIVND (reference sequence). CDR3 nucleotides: TGTGCCAGTAGTATCCAGGCGGTCACTGAAGCTTTCTTT. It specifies CASSIQAVTEAFF.

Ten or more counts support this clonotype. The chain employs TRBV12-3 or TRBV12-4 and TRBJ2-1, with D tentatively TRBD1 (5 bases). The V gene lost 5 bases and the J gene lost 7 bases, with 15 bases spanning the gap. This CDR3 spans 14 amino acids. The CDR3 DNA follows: TGTGCCAGCAGTAAACAGGCCCCTGATAATGAGCAGTTCTTC. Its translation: CASSKQAPDNEQFF.

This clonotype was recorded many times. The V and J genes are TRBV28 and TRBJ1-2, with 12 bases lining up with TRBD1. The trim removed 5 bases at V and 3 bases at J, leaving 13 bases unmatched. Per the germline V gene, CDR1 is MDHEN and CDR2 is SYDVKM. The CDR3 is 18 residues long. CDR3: CASSPRDRGPAGYYGYTF. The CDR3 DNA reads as TGTGCCAGCAGTCCCCGGGACAGGGGGCCCGCCGGGTACTATGGCTACACCTTC.

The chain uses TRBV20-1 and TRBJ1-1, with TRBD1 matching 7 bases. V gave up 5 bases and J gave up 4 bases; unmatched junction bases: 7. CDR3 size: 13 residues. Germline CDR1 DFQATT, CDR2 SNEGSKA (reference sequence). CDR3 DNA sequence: TGCAGTGCTCCAGGGGGTCTTGGCACTGAAGCTTTCTTT. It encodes CSAPGGLGTEAFF.

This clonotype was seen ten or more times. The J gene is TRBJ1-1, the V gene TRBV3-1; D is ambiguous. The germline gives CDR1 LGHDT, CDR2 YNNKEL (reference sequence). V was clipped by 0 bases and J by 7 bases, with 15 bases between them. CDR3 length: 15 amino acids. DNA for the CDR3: TGTGCCAGCAGCCAAGAGAATGGAAGGGCCGGTGAAGCTTTCTTT. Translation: CASSQENGRAGEAFF.

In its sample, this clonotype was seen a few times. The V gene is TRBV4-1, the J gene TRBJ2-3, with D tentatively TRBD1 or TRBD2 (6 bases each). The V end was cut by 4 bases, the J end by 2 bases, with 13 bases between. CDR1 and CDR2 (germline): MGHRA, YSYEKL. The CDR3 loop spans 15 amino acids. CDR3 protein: CASSPWGASTDTQYF. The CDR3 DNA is TGCGCCAGCAGCCCCTGGGGGGCCTCCACAGATACGCAGTATTTT.

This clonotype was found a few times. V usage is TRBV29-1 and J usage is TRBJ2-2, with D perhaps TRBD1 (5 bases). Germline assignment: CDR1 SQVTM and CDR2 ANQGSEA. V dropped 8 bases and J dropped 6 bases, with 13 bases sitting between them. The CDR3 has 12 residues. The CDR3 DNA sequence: TGCAGCATAGACAGCTCGTCCGGGGAGCTGTTTTTT. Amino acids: CSIDSSSGELFF.

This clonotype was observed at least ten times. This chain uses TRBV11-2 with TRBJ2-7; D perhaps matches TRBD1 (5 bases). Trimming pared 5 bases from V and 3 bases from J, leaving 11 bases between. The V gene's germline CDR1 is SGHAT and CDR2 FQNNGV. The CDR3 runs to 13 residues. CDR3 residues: CASSPRQYYEQYF. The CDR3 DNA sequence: TGTGCCAGCAGCCCGAGACAGTACTACGAGCAGTACTTC.

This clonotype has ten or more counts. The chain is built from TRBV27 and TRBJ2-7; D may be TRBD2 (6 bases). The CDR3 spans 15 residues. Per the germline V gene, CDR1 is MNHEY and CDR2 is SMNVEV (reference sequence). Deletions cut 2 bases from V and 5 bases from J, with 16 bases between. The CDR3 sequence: CASSLAGLSRDEQYF. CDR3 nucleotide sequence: TGTGCCAGCAGTTTAGCCGGACTAAGCAGGGACGAGCAGTACTTC.

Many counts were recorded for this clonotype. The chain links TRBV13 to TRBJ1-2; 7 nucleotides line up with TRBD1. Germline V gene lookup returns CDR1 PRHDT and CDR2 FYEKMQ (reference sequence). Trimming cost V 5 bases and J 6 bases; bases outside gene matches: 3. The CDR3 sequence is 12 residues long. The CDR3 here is CASSRQGDGYTF. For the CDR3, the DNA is TGTGCCAGCAGCCGGCAGGGGGATGGCTACACCTTC.

CDR3 amino acids: CAIGYEQYF. The CDR3 DNA sequence: TGTGCCATCGGGTACGAGCAGTACTTC. The chain uses TRBV10-3 and TRBJ2-7; no firm D call. Deletions cut 8 bases from V and 4 bases from J, with 3 bases between. The germline V gene has CDR1 ENHRY and CDR2 SYGVKD. The CDR3 is 9 residues long.

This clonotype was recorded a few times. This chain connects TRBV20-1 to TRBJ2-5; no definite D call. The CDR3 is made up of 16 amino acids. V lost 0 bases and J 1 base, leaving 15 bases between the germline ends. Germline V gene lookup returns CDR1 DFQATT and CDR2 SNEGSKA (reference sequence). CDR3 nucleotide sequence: TGCAGTGCTAGAGATCGGTCGGAGATTAGCCAAGAGACCCAGTACTTC. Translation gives CSARDRSEISQETQYF.

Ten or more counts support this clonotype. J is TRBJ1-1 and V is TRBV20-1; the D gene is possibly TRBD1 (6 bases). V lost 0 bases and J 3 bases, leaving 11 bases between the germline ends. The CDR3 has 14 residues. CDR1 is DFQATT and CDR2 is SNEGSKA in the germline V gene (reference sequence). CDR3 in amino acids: CSARDWGAYTEAFF. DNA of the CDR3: TGCAGTGCTAGAGATTGGGGGGCGTACACTGAAGCTTTCTTT.

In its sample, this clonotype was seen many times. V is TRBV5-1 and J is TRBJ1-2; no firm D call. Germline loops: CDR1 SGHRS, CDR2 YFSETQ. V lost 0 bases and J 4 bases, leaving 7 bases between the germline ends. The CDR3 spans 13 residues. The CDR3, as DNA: TGCGCCAGCAGCTTGGGGTACTCCTATGGCTACACCTTC. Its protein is CASSLGYSYGYTF.

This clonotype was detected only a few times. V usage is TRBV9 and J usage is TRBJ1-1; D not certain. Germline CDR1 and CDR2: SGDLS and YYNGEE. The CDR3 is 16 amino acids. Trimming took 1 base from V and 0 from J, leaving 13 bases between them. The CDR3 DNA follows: TGTGCCAGCAGCGTATTGAACGGAAACATGAACACTGAAGCTTTCTTT. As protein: CASSVLNGNMNTEAFF.

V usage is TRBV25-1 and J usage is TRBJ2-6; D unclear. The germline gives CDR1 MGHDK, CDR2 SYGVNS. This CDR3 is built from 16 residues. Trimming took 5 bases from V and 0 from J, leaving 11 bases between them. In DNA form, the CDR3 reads TGTGCCAGCAGTCCCAATGCGGACTCTGGGGCCAACGTCCTGACTTTC. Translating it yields CASSPNADSGANVLTF.

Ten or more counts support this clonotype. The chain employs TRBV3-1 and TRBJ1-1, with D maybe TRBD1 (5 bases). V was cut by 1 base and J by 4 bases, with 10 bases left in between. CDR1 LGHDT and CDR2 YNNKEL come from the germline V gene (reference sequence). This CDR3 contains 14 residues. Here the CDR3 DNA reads TGTGCCAGCAGCCAAGCCAGGGCCGTCACTGAAGCTTTCTTT. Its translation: CASSQARAVTEAFF.

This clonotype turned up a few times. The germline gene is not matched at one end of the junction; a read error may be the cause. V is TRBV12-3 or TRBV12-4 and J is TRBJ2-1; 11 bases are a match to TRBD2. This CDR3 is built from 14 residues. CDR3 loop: CASSLAGGENEQFF. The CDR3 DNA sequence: TGTGCCAGCAGCTTAGCGGGGGGGGAGAATGAGCAGTTCTTC.

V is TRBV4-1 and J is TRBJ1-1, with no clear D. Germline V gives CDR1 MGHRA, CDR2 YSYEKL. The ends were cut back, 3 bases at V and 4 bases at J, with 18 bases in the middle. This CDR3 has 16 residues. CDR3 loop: CASSQNTFPDSTEAFF. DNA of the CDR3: TGCGCCAGCAGCCAGAACACCTTCCCGGATAGCACTGAAGCTTTCTTT.

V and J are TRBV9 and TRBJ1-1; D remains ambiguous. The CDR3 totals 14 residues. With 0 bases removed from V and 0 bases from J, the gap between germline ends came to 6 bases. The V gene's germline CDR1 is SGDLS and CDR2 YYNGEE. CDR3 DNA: TGTGCCAGCAGCGTAGAATCGATGAACACTGAAGCTTTCTTT. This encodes CASSVESMNTEAFF.

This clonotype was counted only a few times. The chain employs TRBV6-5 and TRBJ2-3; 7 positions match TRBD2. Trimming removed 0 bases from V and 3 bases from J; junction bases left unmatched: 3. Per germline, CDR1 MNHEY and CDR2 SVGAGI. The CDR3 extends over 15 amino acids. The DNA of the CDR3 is TGTGCCAGCAGTTACTCGTCAGCGGGGACAGATACGCAGTATTTT. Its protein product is CASSYSSAGTDTQYF.

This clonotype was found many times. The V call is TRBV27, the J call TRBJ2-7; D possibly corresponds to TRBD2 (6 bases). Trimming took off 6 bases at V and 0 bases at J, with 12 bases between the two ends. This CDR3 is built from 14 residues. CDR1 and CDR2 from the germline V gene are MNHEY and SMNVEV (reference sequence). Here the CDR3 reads CASRAQGLSYEQYF. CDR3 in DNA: TGTGCCAGCAGGGCTCAGGGACTCTCCTACGAGCAGTACTTC.